This TCR beta chain was captured in a study of blood T cell repertoires in COVID-19. Clones were sequenced by immunoSEQ multiplex PCR, and TCRdb holds only the in-frame ones, with some missing. The data contain approximately 390,000 clones, 87% of them singletons. There are 17 residues in the CDR3. Germline trimming cut 4 bases from V and 9 bases from J; bases unmatched to any gene: 13. CDR1 is KGHDR, CDR2 SFDVKD, per germline. This clone appeared once. The specimen was PBMCs or T cells enriched from blood (not recorded which). The TCR comes from a woman aged 50 to 60 who had recovered from COVID-19. The rearrangement links TRBV24-1 to TRBJ2-1; 11 bases align to TRBD1. For the CDR3, the DNA is TGTGCCACCAGTGAACCGGCCGGACAGGGGGCAGTTGGTGAGCAGTTCTTC. The encoded protein is CATSEPAGQGAVGEQFF.